This T cell receptor (beta chain) was identified in a study of cytomegalovirus exposure and HLA in healthy donors. The study's findings and limits: A classifier reportedly called cytomegalovirus status with high sensitivity and specificity. From TCR beta sequences, most subjects' HLA-A and HLA-B alleles were reportedly predicted accurately.

A multiplex PCR was run with 60 Vbeta primers and 13 Jbeta primers. The data were produced by immunoSEQ multiplex PCR, yet TCRdb's version contains in-frame clones alone and is incomplete. The sample has about 150,000 clones, around 81% seen once. Germline V gene data show CDR1 as ENHRY and CDR2 as SYGVKD. The CDR3 is 12 amino acids. Remarks on this clone: The antigen is undetermined.

Sequences were obtained from PBMCs. The receptor was isolated from a woman between 35 and 50 years old in good health and CMV-seropositive. The V call is TRBV10-3, the J call TRBJ1-2, with D possibly matching TRBD1 (5 bases). The CDR3 region is CASRSGLLGYTF. In DNA, the CDR3 is TGTGCTTCCCGATCAGGGTTGCTTGGCTACACCTTC.